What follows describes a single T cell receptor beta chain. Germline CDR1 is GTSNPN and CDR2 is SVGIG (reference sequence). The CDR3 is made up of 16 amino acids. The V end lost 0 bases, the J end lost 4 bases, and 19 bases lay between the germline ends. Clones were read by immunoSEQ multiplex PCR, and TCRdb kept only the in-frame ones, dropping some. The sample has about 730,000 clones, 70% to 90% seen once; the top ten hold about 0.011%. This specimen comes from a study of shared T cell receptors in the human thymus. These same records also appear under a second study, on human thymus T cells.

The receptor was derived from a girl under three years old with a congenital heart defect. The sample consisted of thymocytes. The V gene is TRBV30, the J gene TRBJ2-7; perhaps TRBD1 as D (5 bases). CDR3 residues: CAWSVSGTGIPYEQYF. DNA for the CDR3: TGTGCCTGGAGTGTCTCTGGAACAGGCATTCCATACGAGCAGTACTTC.